The source of this T cell receptor beta chain is a study of OX40 agonist ivuxolimab in advanced cancers. Between the trimmed V and J ends, which lost 3 bases and 1 base, there was a span of 12 bases. Looked up from germline, CDR1 is MGHRA and CDR2 is YSYEKL. This CDR3 has 15 residues. Only in-frame clones appear in the TCRdb table, and some are missing; sequencing was by immunoSEQ multiplex PCR. The sample lists about 28,000 clones, approximately 88% seen once, with about 18% in the top ten. Sequencing was performed on CD4+ or CD8+ T cells sorted from blood, taken in a trial of the OX40 agonist ivuxolimab. The chain has TRBV4-1 and TRBJ1-1; tentatively, D is TRBD1 (5 bases). The receptor was isolated from an adult with an advanced solid tumor such as melanoma, head and neck, liver or kidney cancer. The CDR3 DNA reads as TGCGCCAGCAGCCATGTAAGGGGCCGGAACACTGAAGCTTTCTTT. Protein: CASSHVRGRNTEAFF.